The clone carrying this T cell receptor (beta chain) was observed once. Amplification used 60 Vbeta primers and 13 Jbeta primers. The table came from immunoSEQ multiplex PCR; TCRdb's copy has only in-frame clones and leaves some out. The profile covers about 160,000 clones, with 80% appearing a single time and 1% taken by the ten largest. The sample is drawn from a study of cytomegalovirus exposure and HLA in healthy donors. Per germline, CDR1 SGHAT and CDR2 FQNNGV. Trimming pared 3 bases from V and 6 bases from J, leaving 14 bases between. The CDR3 has 15 amino acids. The sequencing input was PBMCs. The chain uses TRBV11-2 and TRBJ1-4; perhaps TRBD1 as D (5 bases). The clonotype comes from a woman aged 45-65 years in good health and CMV-seropositive. CDR3 DNA: TGTGCCAGCAGCTTGTGGGGGGATGAGTATGAAAAACTGTTTTTT. Amino acids: CASSLWGDEYEKLFF.